What follows describes a single TCR beta chain. Distinct nucleotide sequences in the sample also encode this CDR3. Assay used: immunoSEQ multiplex PCR; TCRdb lists only in-frame clones, some missing. The sample carries 800,000 or so clones, 96% recorded once. The CDR3 is 12 residues long. Trimming took off 4 bases at V and 2 bases at J, with 4 bases between the two ends. Germline-derived CDR1 and CDR2 are SEHNR and FQNEAQ (reference sequence). The source of the sample is a study of shared clonotypes between healthy human individuals. The naive CD8 population came from CD45RO-negative cells selected for CCR7, without terminally differentiated effector memory CD45RA+ cells.

The J gene is TRBJ2-3, the V gene TRBV7-9, with unresolved D. The TCR was taken from a man aged 30 to 45 in good health. The specimen sequenced was naive CD8+ T cells sorted from blood. The CDR3 DNA reads as TGTGCCAGCAGCTCTTTCACAGATACGCAGTATTTT. As protein: CASSSFTDTQYF.